One and the same sample provided the 4 T cell receptor beta chains below, sequenced in a study of regulatory T cells in long-lasting Graves disease. In building TCR beta libraries, iRepertoire HTBI primers were used together with Arm-PCR of CDR3 regions. MiXCR, applied by TCRdb to the multiplex PCR reads, yields one record per CDR3 protein. This table holds 400,000 to 550,000 distinct CDR3 sequences, more than 12% found once. Time point defined: newly diagnosed GD, antithyroid drugs for less than 3 months. Isolated PBMC RNA provided the starting material for the TCR library. In addition, the sample was reused for a study of T cells in Graves' hyperthyroidism and ophthalmopathy.

The sample was peripheral blood mononuclear cells (PBMCs), taken at new diagnosis, from a patient treated with antithyroid drugs. The receptors originated from a woman aged 25 to 45 with Graves disease.

This clonotype has ten or more counts. J is TRBJ1-2 and V is TRBV7-2, with 8 bases that match TRBD1. Per germline, CDR1 SGHTA and CDR2 FQGNSA. The CDR3 sequence is 13 residues long. Losses at the gene ends were 11 bases for V and 9 bases for J; bases not matched to a gene: 14. The CDR3 is CAGDRDRRSRYTF. The CDR3, as DNA: TGTGCCGGGGACCGGGACAGGAGGTCTCGCTACACCTTC.

This clonotype was detected ten times or more. This chain joins TRBV27 and TRBJ1-6, with 9 positions matching TRBD1. The CDR3 is made up of 13 amino acids. Germline CDR1 MNHEY, CDR2 SMNVEV (reference sequence). V dropped 6 bases and J dropped 10; count of bases not matched to a gene: 4. As DNA, the CDR3 is TGTGCCAGCAGGACAGGGGGAGGCTCACCCCTCCACTTT. Translated: CASRTGGGSPLHF.

The genes are TRBV5-5 and TRBJ1-5; D is possibly TRBD1 (5 bases). This CDR3 comprises 14 residues. CDR1 SGHKS and CDR2 YYEKEE come from the germline V gene (reference sequence). Trimming left V 4 bases short and J 2 bases short, with 10 bases between. CDR3 region: CASSQDKGNQPQHF. CDR3 nucleotides: TGTGCCAGCAGCCAGGACAAGGGCAATCAGCCCCAGCATTTT.

This sequence joins TRBV9 and TRBJ1-1; possible D gene TRBD1, 6 bases. With 3 bases removed from V and 0 bases from J, the gap between germline ends came to 15 bases. Germline values: CDR1 SGDLS, CDR2 YYNGEE. This CDR3 has 16 amino acids. This chain's CDR3 is CASSAGVGGMNTEAFF. CDR3 bases: TGTGCCAGCAGCGCCGGGGTAGGGGGAATGAACACTGAAGCTTTCTTT.